Described below is a single T cell receptor beta chain sequence and its context. Its antigen remains unidentified. The sample is drawn from a study of shared clonotypes between healthy human individuals. The study, taken as a whole, reports: Naive subsets typically showed greater estimated richness than memory subsets.

Caucasian adults living in Nashville, Tennessee, provided all samples. Splitting the CD4+ cells yielded a CD45RA+ naive subset and a CD45RA-negative memory subset. Sorted-subset replicate PCRs used 150 to 250 ng of genomic DNA. This amount corresponded to approximately 30,000 T cell genomes. Produced via immunoSEQ multiplex PCR; TCRdb's table is partial and in-frame only. Of about 1.5 million clones in the sample, more than 95% are singletons; the top ten hold roughly 1.1%. Deletions cut 2 bases from V and 9 bases from J, with 19 bases between. The CDR3 has 16 residues. Per the germline V gene, CDR1 is MNHNY and CDR2 is SVGAGI (reference sequence).

The sequencing input was naive CD4+ T cells sorted from blood. The subset is: CD45RA+ positively selected. This rearrangement joins TRBV6-6 to TRBJ2-2, with D perhaps TRBD1 or TRBD2 (6 bases each). This TCR derives from a man aged 30-40 years in good health. The CDR3 sequence is CASSYKGDLGGRELFF. CDR3 nucleotides: TGTGCCAGCAGTTACAAAGGGGACCTCGGGGGCCGGGAGCTGTTTTTT.